The entry below gives a single TCR beta chain sequence along with its context. The CDR3 loop spans 12 amino acids. CDR1 and CDR2 (germline): MNHEY, SVGAGI. Trimming cost V 2 bases and J 7 bases, with 8 bases left between them. As processed by the authors: Nucleated cell number was recorded as an estimate derived from reference gene primer amplification. Data came from immunoSEQ multiplex PCR; TCRdb stores just in-frame clones and leaves some out. The DNA was the basis for D and trimming; V, J and clone size are from that table. The sample has about 120,000 clones; just under 90% are singletons. These data belong to a study of blood T cell repertoires in COVID-19. At the level of the study: There were acute and convalescent COVID-19 samples, and they came from the United States, Italy and Spain.

This sequence originates from a woman aged 45-59 years with acute or convalescent COVID-19. This chain joins TRBV6-5 and TRBJ1-2; D unresolved. Sequencing was carried out using peripheral blood. CDR3 in DNA: TGTGCCAGCAGTTACGGGGAGGGTGGCTACACCTTC. Its protein is CASSYGEGGYTF.